This T cell receptor (beta chain) came from a study of T cells after yellow fever vaccination. Turning to the study itself: Libraries from low-cell-number fractions were prepared with the SMART-Seq v4 Ultra Low Input RNA kit.

Overall study results and limits: Post-booster samples contained most primary-vaccination clones (about 96% CD4, about 90% CD8).

5'RACE template switching generated TCR cDNA, adding a universal primer site and UMIs. From the 5' RACE reads, TCRdb called clonotypes with MiXCR, one entry per CDR3 protein. The data contain about 46,000 distinct CDR3 sequences, around 6.4% of them singletons. V dropped 6 bases and J dropped 4 bases, with 24 bases sitting between them. The CDR3 runs 16 residues. In germline, CDR1 is DFQATT, CDR2 SNEGSKA (reference sequence). This sequence was found in a young man who received the YFV17D yellow fever vaccine. The rearrangement uses TRBV20-1 and TRBJ1-2, with TRBD1 as a possible D gene (5 bases). Sample: PBMCs, either bulk or a sorted T-cell subset (CD4+, CD8+, memory, or dextramer-sorted; not recorded which), taken 45 days after the yellow fever booster vaccination. The CDR3 here is CSADTGTQSGSYGYTF. The CDR3 region has the DNA TGCAGTGCAGATACCGGGACCCAGAGTGGAAGCTATGGCTACACCTTC.